The clone carrying this TCR beta chain occurred many times. What it recognizes is unknown. The trim removed 6 bases at V and 3 bases at J, leaving 11 bases unmatched. The CDR3 has 16 residues. The record originates from a study of identical twins. Findings and limits, study-wide: Among out-of-frame alpha sequences shared by twins, low generation probability occurred in excess. The abundant beta clonotypes from cord blood had fewer insertions, and memory repertoires had none of this.

TCRdb re-called the 5' RACE reads with MiXCR, one entry per CDR3 protein. Among some 240,000 distinct CDR3 sequences listed, around 8% were seen once. Another study also made use of these data, one on yellow fever vaccine responses in identical twins.

The sequencing sample was made of CD8+ T cells sorted from blood. This chain joins TRBV12-3 or TRBV12-4 and TRBJ2-7, with TRBD1 matching over 10 bases. This clonotype was obtained from a woman aged 18-30 years in good health. The CDR3 DNA reads TGTGCCAGCAGCTTTTCCGGGACAGGGGATTACTACGAGCAGTACTTC. Translated, it gives CASSFSGTGDYYEQYF.